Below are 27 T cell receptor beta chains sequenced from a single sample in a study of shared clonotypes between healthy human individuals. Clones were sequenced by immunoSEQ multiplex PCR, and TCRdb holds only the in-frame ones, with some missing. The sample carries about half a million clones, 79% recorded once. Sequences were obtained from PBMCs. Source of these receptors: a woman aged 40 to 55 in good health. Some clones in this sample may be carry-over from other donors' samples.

CDR3 coding DNA: TGTGCCAGCAGCTTTCTGGGACAATCCTACGAGCAGTACTTC. This translates into CASSFLGQSYEQYF. The chain has TRBV11-2 and TRBJ2-7, with TRBD1 as a possible D gene (6 bases). This CDR3 is 14 amino acids long. V lost 3 bases to trimming and J lost 1 base, with 10 bases between them. CDR1 and CDR2 from the germline V gene are SGHAT and FQNNGV.

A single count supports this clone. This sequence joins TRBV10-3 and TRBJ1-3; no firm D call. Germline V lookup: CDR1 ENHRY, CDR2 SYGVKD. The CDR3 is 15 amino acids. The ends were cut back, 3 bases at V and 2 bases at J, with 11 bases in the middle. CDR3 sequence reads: CAISDTTFTGNTIYF. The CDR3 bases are TGTGCCATCAGTGACACCACTTTTACTGGAAACACCATATATTTT.

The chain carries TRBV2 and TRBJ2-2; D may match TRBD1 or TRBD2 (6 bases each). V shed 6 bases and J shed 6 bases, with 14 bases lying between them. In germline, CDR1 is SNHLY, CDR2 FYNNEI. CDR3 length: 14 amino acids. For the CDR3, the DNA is TGTGCCAGCAGCCAGGGGCGGGAAGCCGGGGAGCTGTTTTTT. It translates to CASSQGREAGELFF. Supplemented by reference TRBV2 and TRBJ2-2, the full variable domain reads EPEVTQTPSHQVTQMGQEVILRCVPISNHLYFYWYRQILGQKVEFLVSFYNNEISEKSEIFDDQFSVERPDGSNFTLKIRSTKLEDSAMYFCASSQGREAGELFFGEGSRLTVL.

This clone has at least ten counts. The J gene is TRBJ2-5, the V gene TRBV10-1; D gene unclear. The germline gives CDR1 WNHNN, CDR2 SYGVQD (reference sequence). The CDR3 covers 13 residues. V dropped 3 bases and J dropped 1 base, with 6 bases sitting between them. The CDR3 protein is CASSDNSQETQYF. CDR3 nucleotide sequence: TGCGCCAGCAGTGATAACAGCCAAGAGACCCAGTACTTC.

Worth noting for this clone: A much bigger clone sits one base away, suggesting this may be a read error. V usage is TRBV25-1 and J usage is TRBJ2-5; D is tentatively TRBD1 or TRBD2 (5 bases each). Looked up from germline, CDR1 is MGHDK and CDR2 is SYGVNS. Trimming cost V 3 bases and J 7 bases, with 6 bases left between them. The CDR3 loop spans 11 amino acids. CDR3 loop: CASSEGRTQYF. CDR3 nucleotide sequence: TGTGCCAGCAGTGAGGGACGGACCCAGTACTTC.

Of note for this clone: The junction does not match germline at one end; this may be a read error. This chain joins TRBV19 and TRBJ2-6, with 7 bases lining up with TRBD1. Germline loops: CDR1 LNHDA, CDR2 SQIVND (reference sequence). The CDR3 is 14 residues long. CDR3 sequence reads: CASSRGPGANVLTF. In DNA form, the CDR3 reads TGTGCCAGCAGTAGGGGGCCTGGGGCCAACGTCCTGACTTTC. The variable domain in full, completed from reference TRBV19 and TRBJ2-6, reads DGGITQSPKYLFRKEGQNVTLSCEQNLNHDAMYWYRQDPGQGLRLIYYSQIVNDFQKGDIAEGYSVSREKKESFPLTVTSAQKNPTAFYLCASSRGPGANVLTFGAGSRLTVL.

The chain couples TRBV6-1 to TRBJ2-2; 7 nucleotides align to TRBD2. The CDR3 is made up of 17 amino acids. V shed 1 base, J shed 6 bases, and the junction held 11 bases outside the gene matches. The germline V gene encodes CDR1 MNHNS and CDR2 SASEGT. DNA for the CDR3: TGTGCCAGCAGTGAAGGTCGGGGGTCGGGAGGACCCGGGGAGCTGTTTTTT. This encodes CASSEGRGSGGPGELFF.

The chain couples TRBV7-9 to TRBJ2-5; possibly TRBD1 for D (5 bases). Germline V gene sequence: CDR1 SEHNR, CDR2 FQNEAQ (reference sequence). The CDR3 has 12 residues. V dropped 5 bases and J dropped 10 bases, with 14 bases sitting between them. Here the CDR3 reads CASSRDQGYQYF. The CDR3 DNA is TGTGCCAGCAGCCGTGACCAGGGATACCAGTACTTC.

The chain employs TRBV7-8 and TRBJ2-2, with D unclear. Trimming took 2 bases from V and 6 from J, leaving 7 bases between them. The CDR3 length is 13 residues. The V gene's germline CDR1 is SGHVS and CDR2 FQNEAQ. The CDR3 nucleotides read TGTGCCAGCAGCTTAAGAAGGGCCGGGGAGCTGTTTTTT. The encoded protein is CASSLRRAGELFF.

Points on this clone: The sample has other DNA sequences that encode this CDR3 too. CDR3 bases: TGTGCCAGTAGTATCGGACAGGGGATCTCACCCCTCCACTTT. This encodes CASSIGQGISPLHF. The chain combines TRBV19 with TRBJ1-6; 9 bases fit TRBD1. Trimming at V came to 3 bases and at J to 10 bases, leaving 4 bases not matched to a gene. The CDR3 is 14 amino acids. CDR1 and CDR2 (germline): LNHDA, SQIVND (reference sequence).

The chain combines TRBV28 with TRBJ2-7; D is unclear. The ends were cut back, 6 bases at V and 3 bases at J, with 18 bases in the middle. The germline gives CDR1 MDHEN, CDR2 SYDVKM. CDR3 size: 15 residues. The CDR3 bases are TGTGCCAGCAGCCCCCCAGGCGGCACACTCTACGAGCAGTACTTC. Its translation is CASSPPGGTLYEQYF.

The DNA for the CDR3 is TGTGCCAGCAGCTTAAAACCTTTACAGGGGTCGAACACTGAAGCTTTCTTT. Protein sequence: CASSLKPLQGSNTEAFF. The V and J genes are TRBV7-3 and TRBJ1-1, with TRBD1 identical over 7 bases. The germline V gene has CDR1 SGHTA and CDR2 FQGTGA. This CDR3 has 17 amino acids. V shed 1 base, J shed 1 base, and the junction held 9 bases outside the gene matches.

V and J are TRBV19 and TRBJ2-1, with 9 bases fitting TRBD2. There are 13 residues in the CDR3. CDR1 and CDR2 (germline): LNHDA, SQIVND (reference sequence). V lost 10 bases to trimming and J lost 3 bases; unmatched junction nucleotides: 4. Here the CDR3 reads CAKDSGGYNEQFF. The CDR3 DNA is TGTGCCAAAGATAGCGGGGGCTACAATGAGCAGTTCTTC.

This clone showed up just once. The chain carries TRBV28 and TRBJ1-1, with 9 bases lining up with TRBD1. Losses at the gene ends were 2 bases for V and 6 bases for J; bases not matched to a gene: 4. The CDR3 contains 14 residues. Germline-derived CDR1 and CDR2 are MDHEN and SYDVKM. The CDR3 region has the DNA TGTGCCAGCAGTTTAACAGGGGGCTTGTCTGAAGCTTTCTTT. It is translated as CASSLTGGLSEAFF.

The CDR3 protein is CASSMRGDKNIQYF. CDR3 bases: TGTGCCAGCAGTATGAGGGGTGACAAAAACATTCAGTACTTC. The chain combines TRBV5-4 with TRBJ2-4, with D perhaps assigned TRBD1 or TRBD2 (5 bases each). Germline V CDR1 and CDR2: SGHNT, YYREEE (reference sequence). CDR3 length: 14 residues. The V end was cut by 5 bases, the J end by 3 bases, with 12 bases between. The full variable domain, completed using reference TRBV5-4 and TRBJ2-4, is ETGVTQSPTHLIKTRGQQVTLRCSSQSGHNTVSWYQQALGQGPQFIFQYYREEENGRGNFPPRFSGLQFPNYSSELNVNALELDDSALYLCASSMRGDKNIQYFGAGTRLSVL.

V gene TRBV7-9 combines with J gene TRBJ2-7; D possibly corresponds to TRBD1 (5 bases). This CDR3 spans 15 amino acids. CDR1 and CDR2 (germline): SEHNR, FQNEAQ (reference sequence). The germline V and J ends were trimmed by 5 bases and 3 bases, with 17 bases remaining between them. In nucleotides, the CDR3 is TGTGCCAGCAGCCAGGGAAGGGTGGGCGGCTACGAGCAGTACTTC. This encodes CASSQGRVGGYEQYF. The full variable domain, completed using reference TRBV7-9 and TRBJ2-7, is DTGVSQNPRHKITKRGQNVTFRCDPISEHNRLYWYRQTLGQGPEFLTYFQNEAQLEKSRLLSDRFSAERPKGSFSTLEIQRTEQGDSAMYLCASSQGRVGGYEQYFGPGTRLTVT.

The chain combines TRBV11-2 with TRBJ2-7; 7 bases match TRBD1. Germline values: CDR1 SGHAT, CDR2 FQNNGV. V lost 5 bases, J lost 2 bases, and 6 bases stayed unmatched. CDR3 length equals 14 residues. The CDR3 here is CASSTRQGPYEQYF. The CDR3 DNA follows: TGTGCCAGCAGCACCCGACAGGGCCCCTACGAGCAGTACTTC.

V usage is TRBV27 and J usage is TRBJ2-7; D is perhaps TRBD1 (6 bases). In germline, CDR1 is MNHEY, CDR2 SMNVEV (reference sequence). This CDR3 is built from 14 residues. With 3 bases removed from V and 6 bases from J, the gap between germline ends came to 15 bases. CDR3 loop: CASSLGQGIIEQYF. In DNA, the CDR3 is TGTGCCAGCAGTTTGGGGCAGGGGATCATCGAGCAGTACTTC.

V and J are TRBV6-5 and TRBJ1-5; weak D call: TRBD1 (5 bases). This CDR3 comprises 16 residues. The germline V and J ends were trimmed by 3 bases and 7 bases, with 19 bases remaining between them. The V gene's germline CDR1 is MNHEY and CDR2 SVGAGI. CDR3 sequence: CASSYGWQGRAQPQHF. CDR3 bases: TGTGCCAGCAGTTATGGGTGGCAGGGAAGGGCCCAGCCCCAGCATTTT.

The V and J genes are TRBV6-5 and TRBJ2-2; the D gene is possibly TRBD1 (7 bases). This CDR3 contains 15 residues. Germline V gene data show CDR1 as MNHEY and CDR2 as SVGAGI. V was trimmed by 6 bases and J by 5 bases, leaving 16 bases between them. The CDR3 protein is CASRRDSLETGELFF. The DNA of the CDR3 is TGTGCCAGCAGGCGGGACAGTTTGGAGACCGGGGAGCTGTTTTTT.

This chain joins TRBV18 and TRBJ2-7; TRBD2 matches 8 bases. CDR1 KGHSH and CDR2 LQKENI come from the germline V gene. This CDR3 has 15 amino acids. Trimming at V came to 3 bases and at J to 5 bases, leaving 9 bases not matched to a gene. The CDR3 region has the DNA TGTGCCAGCTCACCCCGGGAGGGCCTTGGAAACGAGCAGTACTTC. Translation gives CASSPREGLGNEQYF.

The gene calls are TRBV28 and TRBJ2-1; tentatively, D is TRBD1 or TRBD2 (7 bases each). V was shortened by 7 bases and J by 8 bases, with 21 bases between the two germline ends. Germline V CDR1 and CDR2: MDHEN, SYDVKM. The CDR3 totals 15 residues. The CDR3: CASMSSGAGGYEQFF. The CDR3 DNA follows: TGTGCCAGCATGTCGAGCGGGGCAGGGGGGTATGAGCAGTTCTTC.

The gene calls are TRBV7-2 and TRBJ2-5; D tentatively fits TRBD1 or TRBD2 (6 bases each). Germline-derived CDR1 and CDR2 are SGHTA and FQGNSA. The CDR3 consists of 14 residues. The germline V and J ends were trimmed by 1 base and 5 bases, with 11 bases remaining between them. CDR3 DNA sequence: TGTGCCAGCAGCTTAGGTGGGGGGCGCGAGACCCAGTACTTC. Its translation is CASSLGGGRETQYF. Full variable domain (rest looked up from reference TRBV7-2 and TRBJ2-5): GAGVSQSPSNKVTEKGKDVELRCDPISGHTALYWYRQSLGQGLEFLIYFQGNSAPDKSGLPSDRFSAERTGGSVSTLTIQRTQQEDSAVYLCASSLGGGRETQYFGPGTRLLVL.

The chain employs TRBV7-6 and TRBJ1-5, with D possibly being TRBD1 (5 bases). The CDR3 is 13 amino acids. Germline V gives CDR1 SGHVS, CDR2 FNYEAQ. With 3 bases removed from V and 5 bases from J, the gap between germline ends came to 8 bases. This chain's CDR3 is CASSLGGDQPQHF. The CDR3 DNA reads TGTGCCAGCAGCTTGGGGGGTGATCAGCCCCAGCATTTT.

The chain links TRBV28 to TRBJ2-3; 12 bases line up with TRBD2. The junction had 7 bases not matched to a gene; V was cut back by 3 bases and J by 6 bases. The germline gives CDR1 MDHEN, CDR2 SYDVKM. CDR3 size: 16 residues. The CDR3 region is CASSFSLAGGSDTQYF. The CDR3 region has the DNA TGTGCCAGCAGTTTTAGTCTAGCGGGAGGGTCGGATACGCAGTATTTT.

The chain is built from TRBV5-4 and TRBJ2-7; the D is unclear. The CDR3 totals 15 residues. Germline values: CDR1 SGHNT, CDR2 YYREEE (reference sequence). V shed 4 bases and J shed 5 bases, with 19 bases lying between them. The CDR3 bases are TGTGCCAGCAGCCTGTCGGGTAGCTGGAGTCACGAGCAGTACTTC. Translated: CASSLSGSWSHEQYF.

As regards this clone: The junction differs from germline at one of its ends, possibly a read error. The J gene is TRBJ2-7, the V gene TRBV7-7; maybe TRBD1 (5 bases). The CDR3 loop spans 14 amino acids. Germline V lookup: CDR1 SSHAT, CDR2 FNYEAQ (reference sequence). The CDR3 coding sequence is TGTGCTAGCAGCTTAGGGGCATTTCCCTACGAGCAGTACTTC. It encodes CASSLGAFPYEQYF.